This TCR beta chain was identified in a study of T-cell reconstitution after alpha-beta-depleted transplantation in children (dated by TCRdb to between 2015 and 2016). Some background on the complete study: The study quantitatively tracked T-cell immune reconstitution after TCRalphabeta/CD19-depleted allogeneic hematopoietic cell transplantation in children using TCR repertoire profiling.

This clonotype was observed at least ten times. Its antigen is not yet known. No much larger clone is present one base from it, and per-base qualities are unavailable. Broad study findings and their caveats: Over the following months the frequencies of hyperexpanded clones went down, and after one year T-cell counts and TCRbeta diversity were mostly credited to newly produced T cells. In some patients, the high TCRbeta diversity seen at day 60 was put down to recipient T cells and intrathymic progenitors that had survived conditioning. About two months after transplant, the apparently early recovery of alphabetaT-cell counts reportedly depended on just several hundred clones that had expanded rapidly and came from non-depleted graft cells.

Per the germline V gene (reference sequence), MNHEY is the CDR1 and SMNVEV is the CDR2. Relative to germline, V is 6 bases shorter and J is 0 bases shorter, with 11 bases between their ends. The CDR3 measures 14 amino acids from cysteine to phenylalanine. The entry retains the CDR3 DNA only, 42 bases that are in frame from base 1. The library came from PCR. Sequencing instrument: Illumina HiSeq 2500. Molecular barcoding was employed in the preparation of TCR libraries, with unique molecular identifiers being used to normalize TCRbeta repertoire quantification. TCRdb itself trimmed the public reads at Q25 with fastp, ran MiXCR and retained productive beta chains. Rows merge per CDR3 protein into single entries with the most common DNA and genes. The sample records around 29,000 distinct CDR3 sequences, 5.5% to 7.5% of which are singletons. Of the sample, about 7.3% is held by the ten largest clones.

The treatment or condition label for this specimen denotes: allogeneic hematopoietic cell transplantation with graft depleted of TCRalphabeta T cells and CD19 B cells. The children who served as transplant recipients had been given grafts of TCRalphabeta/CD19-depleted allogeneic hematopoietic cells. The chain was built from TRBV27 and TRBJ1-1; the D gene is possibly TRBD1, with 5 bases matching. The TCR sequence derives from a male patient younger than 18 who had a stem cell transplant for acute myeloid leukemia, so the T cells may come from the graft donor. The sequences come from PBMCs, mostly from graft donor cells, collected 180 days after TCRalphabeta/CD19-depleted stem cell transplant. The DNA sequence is TGTGCCAGCAGACTTATGACAGTGAACACTGAAGCTTTCTTT. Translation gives CASRLMTVNTEAFF.